These T cell receptor beta chains were read from a single sample in a study of T cells in Graves' hyperthyroidism and ophthalmopathy. TCRdb ran MiXCR on the multiplex PCR reads and lists one entry per CDR3 protein. The table records 500,000 to 650,000 distinct CDR3 sequences, roughly 15% of them present only once. The sample taken for sequencing was blood. These receptor sequences come from a woman in her fifties or sixties with Graves' ophthalmopathy. The CDR3 runs from the conserved cysteine through the conserved F or W. The D gene is left open where the match is weak. Clone sizes are given selectively: once, few, many, or a class where the clone is expanded.

TRBJ1-4,TRBV5-5,NA,many,CASSPRGDHATNEKLFF,TGTGCCAGCAGCCCGCGAGGAGACCATGCAACTAATGAAAAACTGTTTTTT
TRBJ2-1,TRBV12-3/TRBV12-4,TRBD1,few,CASSLEFGTGPYNEQFF,TGTGCCAGCAGTTTAGAATTCGGGACAGGGCCCTACAATGAGCAGTTCTTC
TRBJ1-1,TRBV20-1,NA,many,CSARGLHTNTEAFF,TGCAGTGCTAGAGGTTTGCATACCAACACTGAAGCTTTCTTT
TRBJ2-3,TRBV30,TRBD2,many,CAWSVVVGGRAHLTDTQYF,TGTGCCTGGAGTGTAGTCGTCGGCGGGAGGGCTCATTTAACAGATACGCAGTATTTT
TRBJ2-7,TRBV3-1,TRBD2,many,CASSHASGGYEQYF,TGTGCCAGCAGCCATGCCTCCGGGGGGTACGAGCAGTACTTC
TRBJ2-2,TRBV19,NA,few,CASSGRFANTGELFF,TGTGCCAGTAGCGGACGGTTCGCGAACACCGGGGAGCTGTTTTTT
TRBJ2-7,TRBV19,NA,NA,CASSAAGTLGEQYF,TGTGCCAGTAGTGCTGCAGGGACTCTTGGCGAGCAGTACTTC
TRBJ2-1,TRBV6-1,NA,few,CASTIYNEQFF,TGTGCCAGCACGATCTACAATGAGCAGTTCTTC
TRBJ1-1,TRBV10-3,NA,many,CAITRTENTEAFF,TGTGCCATCACCCGAACAGAGAACACTGAAGCTTTCTTT
TRBJ2-5,TRBV7-9,NA,few,CASSLSSRPQETQYF,TGTGCCAGCAGCTTAAGTAGTCGACCACAAGAGACCCAGTACTTC
TRBJ2-7,TRBV3-1,NA,many,CASSQADAETTYEQYF,TGTGCCAGCAGCCAAGCGGACGCAGAAACCACCTACGAGCAGTACTTC
TRBJ2-3,TRBV20-1,NA,NA,CSARDMGDTQYF,TGCAGTGCTAGAGATATGGGGGATACGCAGTATTTT
TRBJ2-7,TRBV19,NA,NA,CASSSAGPPSYEQYF,TGTGCCAGTAGTTCGGCGGGACCCCCCTCCTACGAGCAGTACTTC
TRBJ2-1,TRBV7-9,TRBD1,NA,CLCGDRGNEQFF,TGCCTCTGTGGGGACAGGGGCAATGAGCAGTTCTTC
TRBJ1-5,TRBV12-3/TRBV12-4,TRBD1,many,CASSLSQTGGNQPQHF,TGTGCCAGCAGTTTGTCCCAGACAGGGGGCAATCAGCCCCAGCATTTT
TRBJ1-6,TRBV30,NA,few,CAWIGIDHYNSPLHF,TGTGCCTGGATCGGCATAGACCACTATAATTCACCCCTCCACTTT
TRBJ2-7,TRBV29-1,TRBD2,NA,CSVTETSGSLREQYF,TGCAGCGTTACAGAGACTAGCGGGAGCCTAAGGGAGCAGTACTTC
TRBJ1-1,TRBV5-8,NA,many,CASSLGPRVVAFF,TGTGCCAGCAGCCTGGGACCGCGGGTCGTAGCTTTCTTT
TRBJ1-2,TRBV15,TRBD1,few,CATGTGEYGYTF,TGTGCCACCGGGACAGGCGAATATGGCTACACCTTC
TRBJ2-3,TRBV5-6,NA,many,CASSLDEGDTQYF,TGTGCCAGCAGCTTGGATGAGGGGGATACGCAGTATTTT
TRBJ2-3,TRBV12-3/TRBV12-4,TRBD2,NA,CASRRGLAGVGRTDTQYF,TGTGCCAGCAGACGGGGATTAGCGGGAGTAGGGCGCACAGATACGCAGTATTTT
TRBJ2-3,TRBV24-1,NA,many,CATSLGGGRLLRGTQYF,TGTGCCACCAGTCTCGGAGGGGGTCGTCTGCTAAGGGGTACGCAGTATTTT
TRBJ2-3,TRBV7-2,NA,many,CASSLVGGLTDTQYF,TGTGCCAGCAGCTTAGTGGGAGGCCTCACAGATACGCAGTATTTT
TRBJ1-6,TRBV3-1,NA,few,CASSPWRTGSFFASPLHF,TGTGCCAGCAGCCCTTGGCGTACAGGGAGTTTTTTTGCGTCACCCCTCCACTTT
TRBJ2-1,TRBV5-5,NA,many,CASSSRGTVDNEQFF,TGTGCCAGCAGCTCTCGGGGGACAGTCGACAATGAGCAGTTCTTC
TRBJ2-1,TRBV6-1,TRBD1,NA,CASTQQGMSYNEQFF,TGTGCCAGCACCCAACAGGGGATGTCTTACAATGAGCAGTTCTTC
TRBJ1-1,TRBV3-1,NA,many,CASSQAPGDVTFF,TGTGCCAGCAGCCAAGCTCCCGGGGACGTAACTTTCTTT
TRBJ2-1,TRBV9,TRBD2,few,CASRVFGTSLFRSYNEQFF,TGTGCCAGCAGAGTATTCGGGACTAGTCTTTTCCGCTCCTACAATGAGCAGTTCTTC
TRBJ2-7,TRBV7-2,TRBD2,many,CASSPQGLAGPSYEQYF,TGTGCCAGCAGCCCCCAGGGGCTAGCGGGACCCTCCTACGAGCAGTACTTC
TRBJ2-7,TRBV27,NA,many,CASSFRDEQYF,TGTGCCAGCAGTTTTCGGGACGAGCAGTACTTC
TRBJ2-7,TRBV28,NA,many,CASSLTYEQYF,TGTGCCAGCAGCTTGACCTACGAGCAGTACTTC